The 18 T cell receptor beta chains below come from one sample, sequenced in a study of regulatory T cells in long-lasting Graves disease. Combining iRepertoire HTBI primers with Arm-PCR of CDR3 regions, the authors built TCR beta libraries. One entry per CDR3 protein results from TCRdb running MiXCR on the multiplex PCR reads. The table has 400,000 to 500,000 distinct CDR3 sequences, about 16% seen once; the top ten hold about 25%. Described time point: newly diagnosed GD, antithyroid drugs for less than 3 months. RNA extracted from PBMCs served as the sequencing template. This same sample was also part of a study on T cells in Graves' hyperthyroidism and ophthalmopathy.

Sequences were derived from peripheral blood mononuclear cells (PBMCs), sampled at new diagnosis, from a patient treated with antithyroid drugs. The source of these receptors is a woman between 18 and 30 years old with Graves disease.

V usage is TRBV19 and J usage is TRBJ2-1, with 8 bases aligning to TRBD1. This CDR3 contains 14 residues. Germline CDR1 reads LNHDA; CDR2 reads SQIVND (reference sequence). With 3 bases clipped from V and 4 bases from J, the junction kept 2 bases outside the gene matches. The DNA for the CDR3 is TGTGCCAGTAGTATGGGACAGGATTACAATGAGCAGTTCTTC. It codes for CASSMGQDYNEQFF. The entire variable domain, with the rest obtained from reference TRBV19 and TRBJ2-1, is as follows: DGGITQSPKYLFRKEGQNVTLSCEQNLNHDAMYWYRQDPGQGLRLIYYSQIVNDFQKGDIAEGYSVSREKKESFPLTVTSAQKNPTAFYLCASSMGQDYNEQFFGPGTRLTVL.

This CDR3 reads CAISGSGGPNEKLFF. CDR3 nucleotides: TGTGCCATCAGTGGGTCTGGGGGGCCGAATGAAAAACTGTTTTTT. This sequence joins TRBV10-3 and TRBJ1-4; tentative D call: TRBD1 (6 bases). Germline lookup yields CDR1 ENHRY and CDR2 SYGVKD. The CDR3 contains 15 residues. V was pared by 4 bases and J by 5 bases, with 14 bases between.

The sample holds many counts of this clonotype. CDR3 loop: CASSSTSGSPADTQYF. The DNA of the CDR3 is TGTGCCAGCAGCTCGACTAGCGGGTCCCCCGCGGATACGCAGTATTTT. This chain uses TRBV7-3 with TRBJ2-3; 10 bases align to TRBD2. J lost 6 bases, V lost 4 bases, and 10 bases had no gene match. Germline V gene sequence: CDR1 SGHTA, CDR2 FQGTGA. The length of the CDR3 is 16 residues.

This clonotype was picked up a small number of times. The CDR3 spells CSVNKQNTGELFF. The CDR3 coding sequence is TGCAGCGTGAATAAACAGAACACCGGGGAGCTGTTTTTT. The rearrangement joins TRBV29-1 to TRBJ2-2, with no clear D. V lost 6 bases to trimming and J lost 1 base, with 9 bases between them. The length of the CDR3 is 13 residues. Germline CDR1 is SQVTM and CDR2 is ANQGSEA.

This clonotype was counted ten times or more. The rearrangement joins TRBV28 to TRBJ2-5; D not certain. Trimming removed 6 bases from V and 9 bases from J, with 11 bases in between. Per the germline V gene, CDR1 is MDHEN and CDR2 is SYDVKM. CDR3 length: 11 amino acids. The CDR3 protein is CASSPDVAQYF. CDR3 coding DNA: TGTGCCAGCAGCCCCGACGTCGCCCAGTACTTC.

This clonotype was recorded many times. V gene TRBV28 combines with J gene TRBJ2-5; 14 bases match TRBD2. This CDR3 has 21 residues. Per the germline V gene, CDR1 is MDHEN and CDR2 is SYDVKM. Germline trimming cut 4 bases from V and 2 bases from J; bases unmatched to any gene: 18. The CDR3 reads CASSSFGRQGTSGSVQETQYF. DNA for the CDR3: TGTGCCAGCAGTTCCTTCGGAAGACAGGGGACTAGCGGGAGCGTTCAAGAGACCCAGTACTTC.

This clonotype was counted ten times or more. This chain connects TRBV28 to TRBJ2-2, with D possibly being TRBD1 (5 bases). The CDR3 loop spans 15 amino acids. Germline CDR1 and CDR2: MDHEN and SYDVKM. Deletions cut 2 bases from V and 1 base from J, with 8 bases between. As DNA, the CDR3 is TGTGCCAGCAGTTTAAATGGACAGAACACCGGGGAGCTGTTTTTT. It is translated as CASSLNGQNTGELFF.

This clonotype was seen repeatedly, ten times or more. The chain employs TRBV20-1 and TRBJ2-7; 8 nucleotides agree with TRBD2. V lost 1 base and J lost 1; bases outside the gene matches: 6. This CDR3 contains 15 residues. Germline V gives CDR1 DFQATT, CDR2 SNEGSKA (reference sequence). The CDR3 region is CSARGQLAASYEQYF. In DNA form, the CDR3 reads TGCAGTGCTAGAGGCCAACTAGCGGCATCCTACGAGCAGTACTTC.

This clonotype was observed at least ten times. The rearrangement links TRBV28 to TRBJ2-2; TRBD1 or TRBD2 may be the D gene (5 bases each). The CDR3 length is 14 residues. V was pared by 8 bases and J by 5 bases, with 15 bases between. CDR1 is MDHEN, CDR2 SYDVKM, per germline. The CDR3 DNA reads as TGTGCCAGCCAAGGTGGGGGAAGGACCGGGGAGCTGTTTTTT. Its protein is CASQGGGRTGELFF. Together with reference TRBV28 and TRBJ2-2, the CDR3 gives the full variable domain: DVKVTQSSRYLVKRTGEKVFLECVQDMDHENMFWYRQDPGLGLRLIYFSYDVKMKEKGDIPEGYSVSREKKERFSLILESASTNQTSMYLCASQGGGRTGELFFGEGSRLTVL.

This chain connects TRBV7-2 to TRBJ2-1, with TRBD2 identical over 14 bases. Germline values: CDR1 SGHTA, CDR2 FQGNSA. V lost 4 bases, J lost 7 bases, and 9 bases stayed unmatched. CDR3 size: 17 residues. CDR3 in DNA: TGTGCCAGCAGCTATACCCGACTAGCGGGAGGGCCTAATGAGCAGTTCTTC. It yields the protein CASSYTRLAGGPNEQFF.

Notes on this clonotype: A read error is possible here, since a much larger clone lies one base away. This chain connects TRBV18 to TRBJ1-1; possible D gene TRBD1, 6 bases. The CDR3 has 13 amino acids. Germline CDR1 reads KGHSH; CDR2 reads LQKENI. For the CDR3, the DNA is TGTGCCAGCTCGCGGACTAGGGACACTGACGCTTTCTTT. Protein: CASSRTRDTDAFF.

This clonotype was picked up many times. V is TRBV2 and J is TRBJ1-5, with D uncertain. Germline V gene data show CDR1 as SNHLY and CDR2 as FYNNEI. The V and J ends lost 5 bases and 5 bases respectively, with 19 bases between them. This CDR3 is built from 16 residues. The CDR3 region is CASSPRETGGHQPQHF. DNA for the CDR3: TGTGCCAGCAGTCCAAGAGAGACGGGAGGGCATCAGCCCCAGCATTTT.

As DNA, the CDR3 is TGTGCCAGCAGCTGGAGCACTGAAGCTTTCTTT. It translates to CASSWSTEAFF. The genes are TRBV7-9 and TRBJ1-1; D is unclear. V was trimmed by 4 bases and J by 4 bases, leaving 4 bases between them. The germline CDR1 and CDR2 sequences are SEHNR and FQNEAQ (reference sequence). The CDR3 covers 11 residues.

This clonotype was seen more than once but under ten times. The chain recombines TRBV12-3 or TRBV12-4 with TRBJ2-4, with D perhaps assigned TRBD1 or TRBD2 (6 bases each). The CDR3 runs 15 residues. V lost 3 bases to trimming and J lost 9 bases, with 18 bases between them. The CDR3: CASSLVGGLRGIQYF. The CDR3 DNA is TGTGCCAGCAGTTTGGTGGGGGGACTCAGGGGCATTCAGTACTTC.

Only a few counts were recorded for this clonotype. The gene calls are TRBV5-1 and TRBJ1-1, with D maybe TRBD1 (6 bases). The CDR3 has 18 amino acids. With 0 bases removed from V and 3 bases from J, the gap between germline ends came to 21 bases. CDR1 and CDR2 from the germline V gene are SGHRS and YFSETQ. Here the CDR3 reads CASSLGEGQGWLDTEAFF. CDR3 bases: TGCGCCAGCAGCTTGGGAGAGGGGCAGGGGTGGCTGGACACTGAAGCTTTCTTT. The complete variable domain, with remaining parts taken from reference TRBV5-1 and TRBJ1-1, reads KAGVTQTPRYLIKTRGQQVTLSCSPISGHRSVSWYQQTPGQGLQFLFEYFSETQRNKGNFPGRFSGRQFSNSRSEMNVSTLELGDSALYLCASSLGEGQGWLDTEAFFGQGTRLTVV.

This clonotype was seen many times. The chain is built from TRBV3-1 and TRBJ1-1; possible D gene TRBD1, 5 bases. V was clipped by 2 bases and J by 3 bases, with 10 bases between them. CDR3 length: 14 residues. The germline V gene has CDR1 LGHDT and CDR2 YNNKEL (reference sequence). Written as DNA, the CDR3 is TGTGCCAGCAGCCAACGGGACGGTTACACTGAAGCTTTCTTT. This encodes CASSQRDGYTEAFF.

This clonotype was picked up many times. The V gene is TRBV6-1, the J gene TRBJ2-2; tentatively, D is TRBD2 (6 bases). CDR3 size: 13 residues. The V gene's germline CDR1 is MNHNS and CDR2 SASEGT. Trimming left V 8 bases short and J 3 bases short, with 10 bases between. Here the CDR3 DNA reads TGTGCCAGCCAAGCGGGTTACACCGGGGAGCTGTTTTTT. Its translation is CASQAGYTGELFF.

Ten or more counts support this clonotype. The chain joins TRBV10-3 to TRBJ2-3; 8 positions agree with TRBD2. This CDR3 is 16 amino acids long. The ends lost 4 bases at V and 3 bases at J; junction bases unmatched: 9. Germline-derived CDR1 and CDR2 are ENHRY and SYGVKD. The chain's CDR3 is CAISAATGGRTDTQYF. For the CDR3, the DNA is TGTGCCATCAGTGCGGCGACGGGAGGGAGGACAGATACGCAGTATTTT.